One T cell receptor (beta chain) is described in this entry. Its target is not known. The protocol was immunoSEQ multiplex PCR, while the TCRdb copy is restricted to in-frame clones and leaves out a portion. The data contain about 150,000 clones, around 84% of them seen just once; the ten biggest clones take up approximately 9.6%. These data originate in a study of PD-1 blockade in classical Hodgkin lymphoma. Every patient was affected by relapse after autologous stem cell transplantation, while exposure to brentuximab vedotin was not uniform. Looked up from germline, CDR1 is ENHRY and CDR2 is SYGVKD. The CDR3 has 14 residues. J was trimmed by 7 bases and V by 4 bases; bases with no gene match: 5. Study-wide points: Whereas CD4+ TCR diversity had risen significantly by C4D1, CD8+ TCR diversity had not. Compared with healthy donors, newly diagnosed patients reportedly showed lower baseline TCR diversity.

The material was peripheral blood mononuclear cells (PBMCs), obtained before the second cycle of nivolumab. The receptor comes from a human donor with classical Hodgkin lymphoma. This sequence joins TRBV10-3 and TRBJ2-2, with 8 nucleotides matching TRBD1. For the CDR3, the DNA is TGTGCCATCAGTGGGACAGGGTTGGACGGGGAGCTGTTTTTT. This codes for CAISGTGLDGELFF.